The source of this TCR beta chain is a study of blood T cell repertoires in COVID-19. Across the whole study: The origin of the acute and convalescent COVID-19 samples was the United States, Italy and Spain.

Generated by immunoSEQ multiplex PCR, the TCRdb table keeps only in-frame clones and is missing some. The table lists about 180,000 clones, 86% of them singletons, with less than 3.5% in the top ten. This receptor was obtained from a woman in her 30s with active or convalescent COVID-19. The sequencing input was peripheral blood.

DNA of the CDR3: TGTGCCAGCAGAACGGGTCATGGCTATGGCTACACCTTC. It yields the protein CASRTGHGYGYTF. The rearrangement uses TRBV11-2 and TRBJ1-2; no definite D call. This CDR3 comprises 13 residues. V lost 6 bases and J lost 4, with 12 bases in between. CDR1 and CDR2 (germline): SGHAT, FQNNGV.